These 9 T cell receptor beta chains originate from one sample sequenced in a study of persistence of HIV-infected CD4 T cells. The immunoSEQ assay was version 4, run in survey mode. The assay was immunoSEQ multiplex PCR, and TCRdb's table has in-frame clones only and misses some. The sample consists of 50,000 or so clones, around 72% of them appearing once. These TCRs' antigens remain unknown. Lysates of CMV-infected fibroblasts at 8 to 10 ug/mL stimulated these cells. CD40L-negative CD69-negative CD45RO-high memory CD4+ T cells were sorted as populations depleted of antigen-responding cells. Sequenced here: CD4+ T cells sorted from PBMCs after roughly 18-hour stimulation, sampled from a patient who received antiretroviral therapy. These receptors all come from an adult man with HIV who was CMV-seropositive.

The sample holds a few counts of this clone. The rearrangement uses TRBV6-2 or TRBV6-3 and TRBJ2-1; D remains unclear. Trimming removed 6 bases from V and 7 bases from J, with 10 bases in between. The CDR3 covers 12 residues. Germline-derived CDR1 and CDR2 are MNHEY and SVGEGT. The CDR3 sequence is CASSNPLNEQFF. In DNA, the CDR3 is TGTGCCAGCAGCAACCCCTTGAATGAGCAGTTCTTC.

Concerning this clone: The same CDR3 arises from other DNA sequences in this sample as well. For the CDR3, the DNA is TGTGCCAGCTCACCCAGGGGCGGGGGCAATCAGCCCCAGCATTTT. Translated, it gives CASSPRGGGNQPQHF. The genes are TRBV18 and TRBJ1-5, with D perhaps matching TRBD1 (6 bases). The CDR3 loop spans 15 amino acids. V gave up 3 bases and J gave up 2 bases, with 11 bases separating them. Germline values: CDR1 KGHSH, CDR2 LQKENI. The full variable domain, rest sourced from reference TRBV18 and TRBJ1-5, is NAGVMQNPRHLVRRRGQEARLRCSPMKGHSHVYWYRQLPEEGLKFMVYLQKENIIDESGMPKERFSAEFPKEGPSILRIQQVVRGDSAAYFCASSPRGGGNQPQHFGDGTRLSIL.

The rearrangement uses TRBV6-5 and TRBJ2-5; D may be TRBD2 (7 bases). V was clipped by 0 bases and J by 5 bases, with 13 bases between them. The CDR3 sequence is 15 residues long. Germline V gives CDR1 MNHEY, CDR2 SVGAGI. The CDR3, as DNA: TGTGCCAGCAGTTACTCTGGGGGGGCGAGCGAGACCCAGTACTTC. Protein product: CASSYSGGASETQYF.

The rearrangement uses TRBV6-4 and TRBJ2-1, with TRBD2 matching over 8 bases. CDR1 and CDR2 (germline): MRHNA, SNTAGT. J lost 10 bases, V lost 6 bases, and 8 bases had no gene match. The CDR3 runs 13 residues. As DNA, the CDR3 is TGTGCCAGCAGCACCGAGCGGGGGATGGAGCAGTTCTTC. This translates into CASSTERGMEQFF.

This sequence joins TRBV5-1 and TRBJ1-1; TRBD1 matches at 8 bases. The V gene end was trimmed by 5 bases and the J gene end by 1 base; junction bases not matched to a gene: 4. The CDR3 has 14 amino acids. Per germline, CDR1 SGHRS and CDR2 YFSETQ. The CDR3 DNA is TGCGCCAGCAGAGCCGGGACAGGGAACACTGAAGCTTTCTTT. Protein sequence: CASRAGTGNTEAFF.

V is TRBV30 and J is TRBJ1-5, with 7 bases aligning to TRBD1. The CDR3 loop spans 16 amino acids. Germline V gene sequence: CDR1 GTSNPN, CDR2 SVGIG (reference sequence). Losses at the gene ends were 4 bases for V and 0 bases for J; bases not matched to a gene: 9. CDR3 DNA sequence: TGTGCCTGGAAGCAATCAGGGGGTTATAGCAATCAGCCCCAGCATTTT. Its protein product is CAWKQSGGYSNQPQHF.

The gene calls are TRBV29-1 and TRBJ1-1, with 8 bases that match TRBD1. V lost 7 bases, J lost 1 base, and 29 bases stayed unmatched. This CDR3 has 21 amino acids. The germline V gene encodes CDR1 SQVTM and CDR2 ANQGSEA. The chain's CDR3 is CSALGDRIFPSPSPSNTEAFF. The CDR3 DNA reads as TGCAGCGCCCTGGGGGACAGGATATTCCCTTCCCCTTCTCCCTCGAACACTGAAGCTTTCTTT. The complete variable domain, with remaining parts taken from reference TRBV29-1 and TRBJ1-1, reads SAVISQKPSRDICQRGTSLTIQCQVDSQVTMMFWYRQQPGQSLTLIATANQGSEATYESGFVIDKFPISRPNLTFSTLTVSNMSPEDSSIYLCSALGDRIFPSPSPSNTEAFFGQGTRLTVV.

The CDR3 reads CASSILAQNTEAFF. The CDR3 coding sequence is TGTGCCAGTAGTATACTGGCCCAGAACACTGAAGCTTTCTTT. The chain is built from TRBV19 and TRBJ1-1; D is unclear. V was pared by 2 bases and J by 1 base, with 8 bases between. CDR3 size: 14 residues. Germline loops: CDR1 LNHDA, CDR2 SQIVND (reference sequence).

This clone was detected once. J is TRBJ2-7 and V is TRBV29-1, with a weak D call TRBD1 (5 bases). Per the germline V gene, CDR1 is SQVTM and CDR2 is ANQGSEA. The V and J ends lost 5 bases and 0 bases respectively, with 17 bases between them. The CDR3 length is 15 residues. This CDR3 reads CSVRKGFAVSYEQYF. As DNA, the CDR3 is TGCAGCGTTAGAAAGGGGTTTGCGGTCTCCTACGAGCAGTACTTC.